The 20 T cell receptor beta chains given below trace back to one sample, sequenced in a study of blood T cell repertoires in COVID-19 (dated by TCRdb to about 2020). Receptors were amplified or captured by the immunoSEQ multiplex PCR assay. TCRdb holds this immuneACCESS table with in-frame rearrangements only. Some clones are missing; in checked studies, unresolved V genes explain under half, and the rest has no known cause. The sample table records a few hundred thousand clones; 80% to 85% of these occur just once. Roughly 4.9% of the sample goes to the ten largest clones. The sample taken for sequencing was peripheral blood. These receptors were obtained from a human donor in a cohort sampled during active COVID-19.

This clone is a singleton in its sample. The V gene is TRBV7-9, the J gene TRBJ2-1; TRBD2 agrees at 12 bases. After removal of 11 bases from V and 9 bases from J, the junction contained 11 bases not matched to a gene. The CDR3 has 14 residues. Germline values: CDR1 SEHNR, CDR2 FQNEAQ (reference sequence). DNA for the CDR3: TGTGCCGGAACCTCTAGCGGGAGGGCGGGTGAGCAGTTCTTC. It is translated as CAGTSSGRAGEQFF.

The rearrangement links TRBV12-3 or TRBV12-4 to TRBJ1-1, with D hard to call. Between the trimmed V and J ends, which lost 10 bases and 10 bases, there was a span of 13 bases. CDR3 length: 10 amino acids. CDR3 residues: CATSQSGAFF. CDR3 coding DNA: TGTGCCACCTCTCAAAGCGGAGCTTTCTTT.

J is TRBJ1-5 and V is TRBV6-5; TRBD1 agrees at 8 bases. CDR3 size: 12 residues. V shed 11 bases and J 7 bases; nucleotides not matched to a gene: 7. CDR1 and CDR2 from the germline V gene are MNHEY and SVGAGI. CDR3 nucleotides: TGTGCCGGTGGACAGGGTGGGCAGCCCCAGCATTTT. It codes for CAGGQGGQPQHF.

The V and J genes are TRBV19 and TRBJ1-3; D is undetermined. Trimming pared 3 bases from V and 0 bases from J, leaving 9 bases between. CDR1 LNHDA and CDR2 SQIVND come from the germline V gene (reference sequence). The CDR3 spans 15 residues. The CDR3 sequence: CASSISGSSGNTIYF. For the CDR3, the DNA is TGTGCCAGTAGTATCTCGGGTAGCTCTGGAAACACCATATATTTT. The full variable domain, completed using reference TRBV19 and TRBJ1-3, is DGGITQSPKYLFRKEGQNVTLSCEQNLNHDAMYWYRQDPGQGLRLIYYSQIVNDFQKGDIAEGYSVSREKKESFPLTVTSAQKNPTAFYLCASSISGSSGNTIYFGEGSWLTVV.

This sequence joins TRBV5-8 and TRBJ2-7; D possibly corresponds to TRBD1 (6 bases). The V gene lost 4 bases and the J gene lost 0 bases, with 14 bases spanning the gap. Germline V gene data show CDR1 as SGHTS and CDR2 as YDEGEE. This CDR3 is 15 amino acids long. Here the CDR3 DNA reads TGTGCCAGCAGCAGGGGGTCAGGCTTCTCCTACGAGCAGTACTTC. It codes for CASSRGSGFSYEQYF. Looking up the rest from reference TRBV5-8 and TRBJ2-7 gives the full variable domain: EAGVTQSPTHLIKTRGQQATLRCSPISGHTSVYWYQQALGLGLQFLLWYDEGEERNRGNFPPRFSGRQFPNYSSELNVNALELEDSALYLCASSRGSGFSYEQYFGPGTRLTVT.

This chain connects TRBV24-1 to TRBJ2-5; 8 positions agree with TRBD1. Germline V gene data show CDR1 as KGHDR and CDR2 as SFDVKD. CDR3 length: 13 residues. V was clipped by 5 bases and J by 3 bases; unmatched bases: 1. The CDR3 protein is CATSAGGEETQYF. CDR3 bases: TGTGCCACCAGTGCAGGGGGCGAAGAGACCCAGTACTTC.

Here the CDR3 DNA reads TGTGCCAGCAGTTTACGGCGAGTAGCGGGCACCACAGATACGCAGTATTTT. Translated, it gives CASSLRRVAGTTDTQYF. The genes are TRBV27 and TRBJ2-3; TRBD2 aligns across 7 bases. With V trimmed by 2 bases and J by 2 bases, 10 bases remained unmatched. CDR3 size: 17 residues. Germline loops: CDR1 MNHEY, CDR2 SMNVEV (reference sequence).

For the CDR3, the DNA is TGTGCCAGTAGTATGTCTGAGGGGGTTGAAGCTTTCTTT. Encoded protein: CASSMSEGVEAFF. The rearrangement uses TRBV19 and TRBJ1-1; tentative D call: TRBD1 (6 bases). CDR1 is LNHDA, CDR2 SQIVND, per germline (reference sequence). Deletions cut 3 bases from V and 7 bases from J, with 12 bases between. The CDR3 sequence is 13 residues long.

The chain links TRBV30 to TRBJ1-1; 7 nucleotides match TRBD1. The CDR3 totals 15 residues. Trimming took 3 bases from V and 0 from J; bases not matched to a gene: 7. Germline loops: CDR1 GTSNPN, CDR2 SVGIG (reference sequence). CDR3 loop: CAWRVLGGLNTEAFF. DNA for the CDR3: TGTGCCTGGAGAGTATTAGGGGGCCTGAACACTGAAGCTTTCTTT.

This clone was seen more than once but under ten times. The chain employs TRBV2 and TRBJ1-2, with a tentative D call TRBD1 (5 bases). Germline V CDR1 and CDR2: SNHLY, FYNNEI. The CDR3 runs to 14 residues. The V end was cut by 6 bases, the J end by 7 bases, with 18 bases between. The CDR3, as DNA: TGTGCCAGCAGCGCCCAGGGAGGGCGTTTTGGCTACACCTTC. The encoded protein is CASSAQGGRFGYTF.

The chain employs TRBV5-3 and TRBJ2-7; 9 nucleotides match TRBD2. TRBV5-3 is an ORF, and what it does is uncertain. V trimming: 4 bases; J trimming: 4 bases; junction bases outside the gene matches: 18. This CDR3 contains 18 residues. The CDR3 loop reads CARSAALRLAGIPYEQYF. The CDR3 DNA sequence: TGTGCCAGAAGCGCCGCACTTCGGCTAGCGGGAATCCCTTACGAGCAGTACTTC.

The V call is TRBV7-6, the J call TRBJ2-1; D gene uncertain. CDR3 length equals 16 residues. Germline-derived CDR1 and CDR2 are SGHVS and FNYEAQ. Trimming took 4 bases from V and 0 from J, leaving 13 bases between them. CDR3 amino acids: CASSSPYRSSYNEQFF. CDR3 DNA: TGTGCCAGCAGCTCCCCGTACCGGAGCTCCTACAATGAGCAGTTCTTC.

V and J are TRBV15 and TRBJ1-6; unclear D gene. Germline lookup yields CDR1 LNHNV and CDR2 YYDKDF (reference sequence). Trimming left V 5 bases short and J 9 bases short, with 11 bases between. This CDR3 spans 13 amino acids. CDR3 region: CATSLRKISPLHF. Here the CDR3 DNA reads TGTGCCACCAGCCTCAGGAAAATTTCACCCCTCCACTTT.

The chain recombines TRBV19 with TRBJ1-5; 9 bases line up with TRBD1. The CDR3 runs 14 residues. Trimming removed 6 bases from V and 4 bases from J; junction bases left unmatched: 4. CDR1 LNHDA and CDR2 SQIVND come from the germline V gene (reference sequence). CDR3 loop: CASSRDRENQPQHF. In DNA form, the CDR3 reads TGTGCCAGTAGCCGGGACAGGGAAAATCAGCCCCAGCATTTT.

V usage is TRBV9 and J usage is TRBJ2-2, with 7 bases fitting TRBD1. The CDR3 totals 15 residues. J lost 5 bases, V lost 4 bases, and 8 bases had no gene match. Germline V gene data show CDR1 as SGDLS and CDR2 as YYNGEE. CDR3 sequence (DNA): TGTGCCAGCAGCCCCCTACGACAGGGTACCGGGGAGCTGTTTTTT. Protein product: CASSPLRQGTGELFF. The entire variable domain, with the rest obtained from reference TRBV9 and TRBJ2-2, is as follows: DSGVTQTPKHLITATGQRVTLRCSPRSGDLSVYWYQQSLDQGLQFLIQYYNGEERAKGNILERFSAQQFPDLHSELNLSSLELGDSALYFCASSPLRQGTGELFFGEGSRLTVL.

This clone showed up just a few times. The V and J genes are TRBV5-1 and TRBJ2-7; D might be TRBD2 (6 bases). Germline V gives CDR1 SGHRS, CDR2 YFSETQ. V gave up 6 bases and J gave up 5 bases, with 18 bases separating them. CDR3 length: 14 amino acids. CDR3 sequence: CASTPRAQRDEQYF. The CDR3 bases are TGCGCCAGCACCCCCAGGGCACAGCGGGACGAGCAGTACTTC.

V is TRBV5-6 and J is TRBJ2-7; 8 bases are a match to TRBD2. V was pared by 0 bases and J by 3 bases, with 11 bases of the junction left unmatched. The CDR3 runs 17 residues. Germline loops: CDR1 SGHDT, CDR2 YYEEEE. The CDR3 DNA sequence: TGTGCCAGCAGCTTGGCCGTGTCTGGGACTAGGGGCTACGAGCAGTACTTC. Protein product: CASSLAVSGTRGYEQYF.

This clone was seen once. The V gene is TRBV7-9, the J gene TRBJ2-1, with 7 bases that match TRBD1. The V and J ends lost 4 bases and 2 bases, in that order; junction bases with no gene match: 2. The CDR3 has 14 amino acids. CDR1 and CDR2 (germline): SEHNR, FQNEAQ (reference sequence). CDR3 residues: CASSSTGPYNEQFF. CDR3 in DNA: TGTGCCAGCAGCTCGACAGGGCCCTACAATGAGCAGTTCTTC.

The gene calls are TRBV4-2 and TRBJ2-1; no firm D call. This CDR3 comprises 12 residues. CDR1 is LGHNA and CDR2 is YNFKEQ in the germline V gene. The V end lost 4 bases, the J end lost 10 bases, and 11 bases lay between the germline ends. The CDR3 is CASSLTLREQFF. Written as DNA, the CDR3 is TGTGCCAGCAGCCTAACCCTTCGGGAGCAGTTCTTC.

The rearrangement joins TRBV6-5 to TRBJ1-5; maybe TRBD1 (6 bases). This CDR3 contains 15 residues. Germline CDR1 MNHEY, CDR2 SVGAGI. Trimming took 5 bases from V and 9 from J, leaving 20 bases between them. CDR3 residues: CASSRVQGRNVPQHF. In nucleotides, the CDR3 is TGTGCCAGCAGTAGAGTACAGGGTAGGAATGTGCCCCAGCATTTT.